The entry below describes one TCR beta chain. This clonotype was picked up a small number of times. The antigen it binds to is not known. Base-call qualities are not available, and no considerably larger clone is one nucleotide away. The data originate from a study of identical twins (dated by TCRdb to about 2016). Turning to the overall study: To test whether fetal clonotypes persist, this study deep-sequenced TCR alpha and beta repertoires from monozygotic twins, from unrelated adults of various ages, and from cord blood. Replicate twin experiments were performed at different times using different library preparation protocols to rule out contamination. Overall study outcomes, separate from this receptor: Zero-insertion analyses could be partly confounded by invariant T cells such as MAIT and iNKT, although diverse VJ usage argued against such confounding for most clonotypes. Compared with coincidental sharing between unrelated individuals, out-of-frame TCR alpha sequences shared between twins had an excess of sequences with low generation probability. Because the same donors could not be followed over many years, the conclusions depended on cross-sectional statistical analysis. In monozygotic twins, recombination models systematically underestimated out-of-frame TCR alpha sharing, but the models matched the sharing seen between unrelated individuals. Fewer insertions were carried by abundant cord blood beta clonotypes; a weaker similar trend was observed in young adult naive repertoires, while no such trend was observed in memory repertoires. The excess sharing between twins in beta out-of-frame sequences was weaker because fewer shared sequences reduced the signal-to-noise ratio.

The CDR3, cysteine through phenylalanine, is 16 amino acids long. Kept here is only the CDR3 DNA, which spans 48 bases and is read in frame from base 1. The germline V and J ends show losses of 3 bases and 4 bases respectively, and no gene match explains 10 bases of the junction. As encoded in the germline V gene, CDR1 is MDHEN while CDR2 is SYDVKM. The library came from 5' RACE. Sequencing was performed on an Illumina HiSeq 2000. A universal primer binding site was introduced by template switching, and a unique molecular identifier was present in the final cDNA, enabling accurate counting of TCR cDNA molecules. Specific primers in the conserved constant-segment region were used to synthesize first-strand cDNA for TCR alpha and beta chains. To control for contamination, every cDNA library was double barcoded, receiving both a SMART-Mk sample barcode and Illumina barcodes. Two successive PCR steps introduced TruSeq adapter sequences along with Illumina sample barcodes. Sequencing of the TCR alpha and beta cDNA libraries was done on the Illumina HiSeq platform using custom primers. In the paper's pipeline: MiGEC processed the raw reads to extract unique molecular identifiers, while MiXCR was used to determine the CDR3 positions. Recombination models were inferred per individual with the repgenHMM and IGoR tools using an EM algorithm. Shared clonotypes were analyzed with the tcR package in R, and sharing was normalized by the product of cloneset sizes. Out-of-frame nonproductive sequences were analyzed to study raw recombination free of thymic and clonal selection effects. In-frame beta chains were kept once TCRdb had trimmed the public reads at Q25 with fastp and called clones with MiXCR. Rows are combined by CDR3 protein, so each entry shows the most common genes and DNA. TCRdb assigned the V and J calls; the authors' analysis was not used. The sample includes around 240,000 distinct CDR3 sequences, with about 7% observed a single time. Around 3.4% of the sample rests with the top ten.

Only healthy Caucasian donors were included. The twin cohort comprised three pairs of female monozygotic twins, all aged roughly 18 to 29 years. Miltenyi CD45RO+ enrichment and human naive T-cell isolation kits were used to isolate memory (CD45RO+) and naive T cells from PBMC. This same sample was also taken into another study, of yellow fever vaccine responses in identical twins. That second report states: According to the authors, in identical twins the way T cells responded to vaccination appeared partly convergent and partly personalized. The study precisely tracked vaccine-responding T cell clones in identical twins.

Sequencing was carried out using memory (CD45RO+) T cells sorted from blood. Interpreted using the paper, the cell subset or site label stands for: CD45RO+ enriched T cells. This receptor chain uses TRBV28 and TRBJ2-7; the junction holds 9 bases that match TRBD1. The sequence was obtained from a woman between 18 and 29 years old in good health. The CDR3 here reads CASSFPGQGLRYEQYF. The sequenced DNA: TGTGCCAGCAGTTTCCCCGGACAGGGGCTTAGGTACGAGCAGTACTTC.